The 14 T cell receptor beta chains reported below all come from one sample, sequenced in a study of blood T cell repertoires in COVID-19. This table comes from immunoSEQ multiplex PCR, and its TCRdb copy is limited to in-frame clones, with some not included. The sample carries hundreds of thousands of clones, around 89% recorded once. Material for sequencing was PBMCs or T cells enriched from blood (not recorded which). The source is a woman in her 30s who had recovered from COVID-19.

Worth noting for this clone: In the same sample, other DNA sequences code for this CDR3. The rearrangement links TRBV7-2 to TRBJ1-5; possibly TRBD1 for D (5 bases). CDR3 length: 15 residues. Trimming left V 5 bases short and J 1 base short, with 12 bases between. Germline V gives CDR1 SGHTA, CDR2 FQGNSA. CDR3 coding DNA: TGTGCCAGCAGCACCGGGGGAGGGAGCAATCAGCCCCAGCATTTT. It is translated as CASSTGGGSNQPQHF.

This sequence joins TRBV28 and TRBJ1-4; D call uncertain. Germline CDR1 MDHEN, CDR2 SYDVKM. The V end was cut by 4 bases, the J end by 0 bases, with 15 bases between. This CDR3 has 17 amino acids. The CDR3 is CASSSPADTATNEKLFF. CDR3 DNA: TGTGCCAGCAGTTCTCCAGCTGACACTGCAACTAATGAAAAACTGTTTTTT.

The DNA of the CDR3 is TGTGCCAGCAGTTGGGGCAGGGTGGACGGAGAGACCCAGTACTTC. Translated, it gives CASSWGRVDGETQYF. The V gene is TRBV28, the J gene TRBJ2-5; a weak D match, TRBD1 (5 bases). Germline lookup yields CDR1 MDHEN and CDR2 SYDVKM. This CDR3 region has 15 residues. V was cut by 4 bases and J by 4 bases, with 16 bases left in between.

V and J are TRBV3-1 (or the pseudogene TRBV3-2) and TRBJ2-7; a weak D match, TRBD1 (5 bases). Looked up from germline, CDR1 is LGHDT and CDR2 is YNNKEL (reference sequence). The CDR3 has 13 residues. V shed 4 bases and J shed 5 bases, with 12 bases lying between them. CDR3 loop: CASSPPEGDEQYF. CDR3 nucleotide sequence: TGTGCCAGCAGCCCCCCGGAAGGGGACGAGCAGTACTTC.

In DNA form, the CDR3 reads TGCGCCAGCAGCTGGAGGACAGGGGGCGAAAAACTGTTTTTT. Protein: CASSWRTGGEKLFF. The rearrangement joins TRBV5-1 to TRBJ1-4; TRBD1 matches 11 bases. CDR1 and CDR2 (germline): SGHRS, YFSETQ. The ends lost 3 bases at V and 8 bases at J; junction bases unmatched: 3. This CDR3 region has 14 residues.

This clone turned up a few times. The rearrangement links TRBV7-6 to TRBJ1-6; 12 bases line up with TRBD1. V lost 6 bases, J lost 7 bases, and 7 bases stayed unmatched. This CDR3 is built from 16 residues. CDR1 is SGHVS and CDR2 is FNYEAQ in the germline V gene. The CDR3 DNA reads TGTGCCAGCAGTCCGGGACAGGGGGCTTGGAATTCACCCCTCCACTTT. Protein sequence: CASSPGQGAWNSPLHF.

The rearrangement joins TRBV11-1 to TRBJ2-1; D perhaps matches TRBD2 (5 bases). The CDR3 runs 16 residues. The V and J ends lost 2 bases and 4 bases respectively, with 15 bases between them. The germline gives CDR1 SGHAT, CDR2 FQDESV (reference sequence). In DNA, the CDR3 is TGTGCCAGCAGCTTAAATATGGGAGTAGGGTACAATGAGCAGTTCTTC. Translated, it gives CASSLNMGVGYNEQFF.

The chain joins TRBV9 to TRBJ2-1, with 8 bases lining up with TRBD2. Trimming cost V 4 bases and J 0 bases; bases outside gene matches: 3. This CDR3 contains 15 residues. Germline V CDR1 and CDR2: SGDLS, YYNGEE. Here the CDR3 reads CASSPGGDSYNEQFF. CDR3 DNA: TGTGCCAGCAGCCCCGGGGGGGACTCCTACAATGAGCAGTTCTTC.

This sequence joins TRBV7-3 and TRBJ2-3; D might be TRBD1 (5 bases). This CDR3 has 16 residues. Germline V lookup: CDR1 SGHTA, CDR2 FQGTGA. The V gene lost 1 base and the J gene lost 5 bases, with 16 bases spanning the gap. The CDR3 nucleotides are TGTGCCAGCAGCTTAAGCAGGGCCTCAGGAGAAGATACGCAGTATTTT. Amino acid sequence: CASSLSRASGEDTQYF.

J is TRBJ2-1 and V is TRBV11-2, with D maybe TRBD2 (7 bases). The germline V gene encodes CDR1 SGHAT and CDR2 FQNNGV. Trimming took 4 bases from V and 9 from J, leaving 19 bases between them. CDR3 length: 15 amino acids. CDR3 sequence reads: CASSWGTGGQREQFF. The CDR3 DNA reads TGTGCCAGCAGCTGGGGGACGGGAGGACAGCGTGAGCAGTTCTTC.

This sequence joins TRBV19 and TRBJ1-1; D unclear. V lost 10 bases, J lost 1 base, and 16 bases lay in between. Per germline, CDR1 LNHDA and CDR2 SQIVND (reference sequence). The CDR3 is 14 amino acids. CDR3 nucleotides: TGTGCCACCCGCCGCGGTTCTGGGAACACTGAAGCTTTCTTT. Translation: CATRRGSGNTEAFF.

The V call is TRBV29-1, the J call TRBJ1-1; 7 nucleotides agree with TRBD1. Germline V CDR1 and CDR2: SQVTM, ANQGSEA. This CDR3 has 13 residues. The CDR3 is CSTTGTANTEAFF. CDR3 in DNA: TGCAGTACTACCGGGACAGCGAACACTGAAGCTTTCTTT.

The chain is built from TRBV28 and TRBJ2-5; 9 positions match TRBD1. Germline CDR1 reads MDHEN; CDR2 reads SYDVKM. V was pared by 5 bases and J by 2 bases, with 15 bases of the junction left unmatched. This CDR3 has 18 amino acids. The CDR3 region is CASSTPTGGAMGQETQYF. The CDR3 coding sequence is TGTGCCAGCAGTACTCCTACAGGGGGCGCGATGGGGCAAGAGACCCAGTACTTC.

V is TRBV28 and J is TRBJ2-5; 14 positions agree with TRBD2. The CDR3 runs to 18 residues. V lost 4 bases to trimming and J lost 5 bases; unmatched junction nucleotides: 12. Germline V CDR1 and CDR2: MDHEN, SYDVKM. CDR3 nucleotide sequence: TGTGCCAGCAGTTCCGGGCGGGGACTAGCGGGAGCAGGGGAGACCCAGTACTTC. Translation gives CASSSGRGLAGAGETQYF.